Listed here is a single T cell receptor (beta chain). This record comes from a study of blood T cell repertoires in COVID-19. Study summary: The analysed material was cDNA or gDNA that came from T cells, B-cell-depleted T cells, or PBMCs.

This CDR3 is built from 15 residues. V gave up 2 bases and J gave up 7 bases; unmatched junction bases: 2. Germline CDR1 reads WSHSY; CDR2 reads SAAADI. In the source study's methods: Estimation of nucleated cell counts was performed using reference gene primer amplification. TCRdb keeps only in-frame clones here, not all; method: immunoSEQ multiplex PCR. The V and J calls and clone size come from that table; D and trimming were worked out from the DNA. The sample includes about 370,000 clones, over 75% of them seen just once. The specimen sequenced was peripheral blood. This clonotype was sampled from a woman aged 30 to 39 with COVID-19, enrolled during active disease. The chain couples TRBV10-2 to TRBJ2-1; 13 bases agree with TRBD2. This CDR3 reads CASSEGTSGTNEQFF. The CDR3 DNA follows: TGCGCCAGCAGTGAGGGGACTAGCGGGACGAATGAGCAGTTCTTC.